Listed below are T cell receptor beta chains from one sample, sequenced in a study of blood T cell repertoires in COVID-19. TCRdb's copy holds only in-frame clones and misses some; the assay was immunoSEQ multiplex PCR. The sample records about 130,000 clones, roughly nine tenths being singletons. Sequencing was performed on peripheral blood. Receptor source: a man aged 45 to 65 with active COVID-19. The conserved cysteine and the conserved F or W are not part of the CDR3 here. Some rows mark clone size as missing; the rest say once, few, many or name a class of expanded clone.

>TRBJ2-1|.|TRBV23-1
ASSQSIPSTSAISYNEQF
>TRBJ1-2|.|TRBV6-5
AASFNGGRDGYT
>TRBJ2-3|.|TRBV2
ASSAQSRSSDTQY
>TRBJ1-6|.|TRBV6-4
ASSREENSPLH
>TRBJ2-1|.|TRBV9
ASSVGERRPLYNEQF
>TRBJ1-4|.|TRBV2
ASRRQGTVEKLF
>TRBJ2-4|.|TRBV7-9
ASSSGSGWLAKNIQY
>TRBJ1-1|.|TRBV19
ASSPSGVRTEAF
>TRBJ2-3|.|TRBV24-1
ATSNSGGTDTQY
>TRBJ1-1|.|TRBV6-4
ASRAGTGGSEAF
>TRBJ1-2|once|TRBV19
ASTGGKEGGYT
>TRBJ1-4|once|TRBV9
ASSVGERGGNEKLF
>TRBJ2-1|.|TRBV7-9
ASSLRGSSYNEQF
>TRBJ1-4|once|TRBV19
ASSRDATGTGYGKLF
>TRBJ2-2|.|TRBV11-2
ASSYRSSYRSAGELF
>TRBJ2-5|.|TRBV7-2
ASSNTAGYETQY
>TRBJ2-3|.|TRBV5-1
ASSLLADTQY
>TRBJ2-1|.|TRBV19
ASSIVSNYFSGSSYNEQF
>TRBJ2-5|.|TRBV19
ASSIAVTVQETQY
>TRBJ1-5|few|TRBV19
ASKVDPTPNQPQH
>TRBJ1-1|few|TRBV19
ASSTSHQGQGAF
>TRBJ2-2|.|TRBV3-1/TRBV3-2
ASSQDNLAGRSTGELF
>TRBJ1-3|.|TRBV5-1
ASSFEQGAGNTIY
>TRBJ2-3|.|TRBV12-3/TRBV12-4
ASSATGKTQY
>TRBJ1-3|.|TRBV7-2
ASSPTPGAPGNTIY
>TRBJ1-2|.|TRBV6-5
ASTGEGGYT
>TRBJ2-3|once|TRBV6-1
ASSEGRGSGDTQY
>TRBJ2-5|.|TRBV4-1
ASSQDLGGQETQY
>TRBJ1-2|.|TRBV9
ASRGAGGIYGYT
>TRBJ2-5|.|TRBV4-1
ASSQDPTRGTQY
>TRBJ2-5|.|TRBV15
ATSRDRGAGETQY
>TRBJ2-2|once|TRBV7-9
ASRTDAVAGELF
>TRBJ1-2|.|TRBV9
ASSVDDRGGGGYT
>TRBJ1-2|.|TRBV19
ASSIAQGSAYGYT
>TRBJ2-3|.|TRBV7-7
ASSAGLISTDTQY
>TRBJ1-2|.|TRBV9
ASSGRTVGDYGYT
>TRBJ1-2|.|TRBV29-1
SVDSGQGYGYT
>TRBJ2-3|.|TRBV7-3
ASSHRGGMALSDTQY
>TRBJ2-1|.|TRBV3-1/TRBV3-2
ASSQDIPSGSYNEQF
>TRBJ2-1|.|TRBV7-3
ASSLSKGLSSYNEQF
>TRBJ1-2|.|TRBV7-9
ASSPQGWDYGYT
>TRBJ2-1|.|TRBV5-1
ASSPRESSYNEQF
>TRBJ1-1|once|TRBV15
ATSRRPGQVNTEAF